This T cell receptor beta chain stems from a study of T cells in Graves' hyperthyroidism and ophthalmopathy. The TCR beta CDR3 regions underwent amplification using RNA transcripts as the source. The primer set for the first-round RT-PCR of the TCR CDR3 was HTBI. TCRdb re-derived calls from the multiplex PCR reads in MiXCR, one entry per CDR3 protein. The sample records about 640,000 distinct CDR3 sequences, around 20% being singletons. The authors obtained PBMCs from about 9.5 ml of fresh peripheral blood. There are 13 residues in the CDR3. Germline V CDR1 and CDR2: SGHRS, YFSETQ. V was shortened by 1 base and J by 5 bases, with 9 bases between the two germline ends.

What was sequenced was blood. The receptor was isolated from a man aged 25-45 years with Graves' ophthalmopathy. The rearrangement links TRBV5-1 to TRBJ2-5; possibly TRBD2 for D (5 bases). The CDR3 coding sequence is TGCGCCAGCAGCTTGTCATGGAGGGAGACCCAGTACTTC. It is translated as CASSLSWRETQYF.